These 32 T cell receptor beta chains were sequenced from one sample in a study of CD8+CD57+ T cells in acquired aplastic anemia. Genomic DNA acted as the template from which TCR beta VDJ combination and CDR3 sequence profiling were carried out. TCRdb used MiXCR to reprocess the reads, holding one entry per CDR3 protein. Among 200,000 to 250,000 distinct CDR3 sequences, 47% were seen once, and the ten largest hold over 7.5%. The authors sequenced patients whose flow cytometry had shown CD8+CD57+ cell expansion. The specimen sequenced was sorted CD4+, CD8+, or CD8+CD57+ T cells (not recorded which) from PBMCs. The receptors stem from a human donor with aplastic anemia.

For this clonotype: This may come from a read error, since a much larger clone is one base off. The J gene is TRBJ2-2, the V gene TRBV24-1, with 12 nucleotides matching TRBD2. Germline V gene sequence: CDR1 KGHDR, CDR2 SFDVKD. The CDR3 consists of 18 residues. DNA of the CDR3: TGTGCCATCAGTGATTCGACTAGCGGGAGCACCCACACCGGGGAGCTGTTTTTT. Translating gives CAISDSTSGSTHTGELFF.

In its sample, this clonotype was seen many times. This chain connects TRBV14 to TRBJ2-2; D possibly uses TRBD1 or TRBD2 (6 bases each). This CDR3 region has 13 residues. Germline CDR1 is SGHDN and CDR2 is FVKESK. The germline V and J ends were trimmed by 4 bases and 7 bases, with 10 bases remaining between them. CDR3 bases: TGTGCCAGCAGCCGAGGGGGGTACGGGGAGCTGTTTTTT. Its translation: CASSRGGYGELFF.

This clonotype was counted a few times. The chain has TRBV6-5 and TRBJ1-1; no definite D call. V was clipped by 5 bases and J by 4 bases, with 20 bases between them. The CDR3 loop spans 16 amino acids. CDR1 is MNHEY and CDR2 is SVGAGI in the germline V gene. This CDR3 reads CASSPLSTAGGTEAFF. The CDR3 DNA follows: TGTGCCAGCAGTCCACTTAGTACCGCGGGTGGCACTGAAGCTTTCTTT.

About this clonotype: This clone may be a read error of a much larger clone one base away. The chain links TRBV12-3 or TRBV12-4 to TRBJ1-2; the D is unclear. CDR3 length: 13 amino acids. The V end lost 2 bases, the J end lost 3 bases, and 7 bases lay between the germline ends. DNA of the CDR3: TGTGCCAGCAGTTTAAGGGCTGACTATGGCTACACCTTC. Protein sequence: CASSLRADYGYTF.

This clonotype was observed at least ten times. This chain uses TRBV30 with TRBJ2-1; TRBD1 is a possible D gene (6 bases). CDR3 length equals 12 residues. Trimming took 7 bases from V and 6 from J, leaving 13 bases between them. The germline V gene encodes CDR1 GTSNPN and CDR2 SVGIG (reference sequence). As DNA, the CDR3 is TGTGCCTCTTCGACAGGAGGCAATGAGCAGTTCTTC. This gives the protein CASSTGGNEQFF.

This chain joins TRBV27 and TRBJ1-1; no firm D call. V was shortened by 6 bases and J by 6 bases, with 11 bases between the two germline ends. Germline CDR1 MNHEY, CDR2 SMNVEV (reference sequence). CDR3 length: 12 amino acids. The CDR3 DNA sequence: TGTGCCAGCAGAACGGGAATTTCTGAAGCTTTCTTT. Amino acids: CASRTGISEAFF.

This clonotype was recorded many times. The genes are TRBV9 and TRBJ1-1; 10 bases are shared with TRBD1. Germline trimming cut 0 bases from V and 3 bases from J; bases unmatched to any gene: 8. The CDR3 is 17 residues long. In germline, CDR1 is SGDLS, CDR2 YYNGEE. The CDR3 spells CASSVGSDRGVYTEAFF. CDR3 nucleotide sequence: TGTGCCAGCAGCGTAGGCTCGGACAGGGGGGTGTACACTGAAGCTTTCTTT.

Notes on this clonotype: Just one base apart from a much larger clone, this may be a read error. The chain links TRBV7-2 to TRBJ2-7, with TRBD2 matching over 8 bases. CDR3 length: 16 residues. Germline assignment: CDR1 SGHTA and CDR2 FQGNSA. The CDR3 sequence is CAGSQDQGSGAYEQYF. DNA for the CDR3: TGTGCCGGCAGCCAAGATCAAGGTAGCGGGGCCTACGAGCAGTACTTC.

The chain carries TRBV2 and TRBJ2-7, with D perhaps matching TRBD2 (5 bases). This CDR3 is built from 16 residues. V dropped 6 bases and J dropped 2 bases, with 20 bases sitting between them. Germline V gene lookup returns CDR1 SNHLY and CDR2 FYNNEI. The CDR3 region has the DNA TGTGCCAGCAGCCAAGACGGTCGGGGTAATCCCTACGAGCAGTACTTC. This encodes CASSQDGRGNPYEQYF.

The chain has TRBV2 and TRBJ2-2, with 7 nucleotides matching TRBD1. Germline loops: CDR1 SNHLY, CDR2 FYNNEI. V was pared by 5 bases and J by 4 bases, with 4 bases of the junction left unmatched. This CDR3 region has 14 residues. The CDR3 DNA sequence: TGTGCCAGCAGTTTGACAGGGAGCACCGGGGAGCTGTTTTTT. The encoded protein is CASSLTGSTGELFF. Full variable domain (missing parts from reference TRBV2 and TRBJ2-2): EPEVTQTPSHQVTQMGQEVILRCVPISNHLYFYWYRQILGQKVEFLVSFYNNEISEKSEIFDDQFSVERPDGSNFTLKIRSTKLEDSAMYFCASSLTGSTGELFFGEGSRLTVL.

The table lists this clonotype with many counts. This chain uses TRBV9 with TRBJ2-7, with 14 positions matching TRBD2. V gave up 2 bases and J gave up 6 bases; unmatched junction bases: 10. CDR3 size: 17 residues. Germline assignment: CDR1 SGDLS and CDR2 YYNGEE. The CDR3 region is CASSVGATTSGRGEQYF. The CDR3 nucleotides read TGTGCCAGCAGCGTCGGGGCCACGACTAGCGGGAGGGGCGAGCAGTACTTC. Full variable domain (remainder filled in from reference TRBV9 and TRBJ2-7): DSGVTQTPKHLITATGQRVTLRCSPRSGDLSVYWYQQSLDQGLQFLIQYYNGEERAKGNILERFSAQQFPDLHSELNLSSLELGDSALYFCASSVGATTSGRGEQYFGPGTRLTVT.

CDR3 protein: CASSVSAATGELFF. The CDR3 region has the DNA TGTGCCAGCAGTGTATCGGCAGCCACCGGGGAGCTGTTTTTT. The chain joins TRBV6-4 to TRBJ2-2; no firm D call. Looked up from germline, CDR1 is MRHNA and CDR2 is SNTAGT. Trimming took off 4 bases at V and 4 bases at J, with 10 bases between the two ends. CDR3 length: 14 amino acids.

For this clonotype: One end of the junction fails to match germline, which may point to a read error. This chain connects TRBV10-3 to TRBJ1-3; D remains ambiguous. From germline, CDR1 is ENHRY and CDR2 SYGVKD. This CDR3 spans 13 amino acids. CDR3 residues: CAIKLSAGNTICF. CDR3 bases: TGTGCCATCAAGTTGAGCGCCGGAAACACCATATGTTTT.

This clonotype was observed at least ten times. The rearrangement links TRBV7-8 to TRBJ2-2, with D perhaps TRBD1 (5 bases). The germline CDR1 and CDR2 sequences are SGHVS and FQNEAQ. V shed 1 base and J shed 4 bases, with 16 bases lying between them. This CDR3 is built from 17 residues. The CDR3 region has the DNA TGTGCCAGCAGCTTAGTTTTTTTTAGCAGGGCCACCGGGGAGCTGTTTTTT. Encoded protein: CASSLVFFSRATGELFF. Combining the CDR3 with reference TRBV7-8 and TRBJ2-2 gives the whole variable domain GAGVSQSPRYKVAKRGQDVALRCDPISGHVSLFWYQQALGQGPEFLTYFQNEAQLDKSGLPSDRFFAERPEGSVSTLKIQRTQQEDSAVYLCASSLVFFSRATGELFFGEGSRLTVL.

This clonotype has ten or more counts. This rearrangement joins TRBV7-3 to TRBJ1-3, with TRBD1 matching 7 bases. CDR3 length: 16 amino acids. V lost 3 bases to trimming and J lost 0 bases; unmatched junction nucleotides: 5. CDR1 SGHTA and CDR2 FQGTGA come from the germline V gene. The CDR3 loop is CASSFTRQGSGNTIYF. CDR3 in DNA: TGTGCCAGCAGCTTTACTCGACAGGGCTCTGGAAACACCATATATTTT.

The chain joins TRBV6-2 or TRBV6-3 to TRBJ1-2; D perhaps matches TRBD1 (6 bases). The germline gives CDR1 MNHEY, CDR2 SVGEGT. V was cut by 1 base and J by 4 bases, with 13 bases left in between. The CDR3 runs to 15 residues. The CDR3 spells CASSYFPGALYGYTF. The CDR3 nucleotides read TGTGCCAGCAGTTACTTTCCAGGGGCCCTCTATGGCTACACCTTC.

This clonotype was counted at least ten times. The V and J genes are TRBV9 and TRBJ2-3, with D possibly TRBD1 on 5 matching bases. Trimming shortened V by 4 bases and J by 6 bases, and 18 bases separated the two germline ends. Looked up from germline, CDR1 is SGDLS and CDR2 is YYNGEE. The CDR3 covers 15 residues. The CDR3 is CASSHRGLEGDTQYF. CDR3 DNA sequence: TGTGCCAGCAGCCATAGGGGTCTAGAAGGGGATACGCAGTATTTT. The variable domain in full, with the rest retrieved from reference TRBV9 and TRBJ2-3, is DSGVTQTPKHLITATGQRVTLRCSPRSGDLSVYWYQQSLDQGLQFLIQYYNGEERAKGNILERFSAQQFPDLHSELNLSSLELGDSALYFCASSHRGLEGDTQYFGPGTRLTVL.

The chain is built from TRBV7-8 and TRBJ2-7; D is uncertain. The V end was cut by 4 bases, the J end by 0 bases, with 13 bases between. The CDR3 consists of 15 residues. Germline values: CDR1 SGHVS, CDR2 FQNEAQ. CDR3: CASSYGLTDSYEQYF. CDR3 nucleotides: TGTGCCAGCAGCTACGGTCTCACCGACTCCTACGAGCAGTACTTC.

This chain links TRBV7-2 with TRBJ1-1; tentative D call: TRBD1 (6 bases). Germline CDR1 is SGHTA and CDR2 is FQGNSA. V was trimmed by 1 base and J by 5 bases, leaving 17 bases between them. The CDR3 length is 16 residues. The CDR3, as DNA: TGTGCCAGCAGCTTAGTTGCCCTACAGGGCGGGACTGAAGCTTTCTTT. Translated, it gives CASSLVALQGGTEAFF.

This clonotype was counted only a few times. The chain has TRBV30 and TRBJ1-2, with D maybe TRBD1 (5 bases). This CDR3 spans 14 amino acids. V shed 1 base and J shed 7 bases, with 16 bases lying between them. Per germline, CDR1 GTSNPN and CDR2 SVGIG (reference sequence). The CDR3 sequence: CAWSEIGGGSGYTF. CDR3 nucleotide sequence: TGTGCCTGGAGTGAAATTGGGGGGGGGAGTGGCTACACCTTC. Using reference TRBV30 and TRBJ1-2 for the parts outside the CDR3, the full variable domain is SQTIHQWPATLVQPVGSPLSLECTVEGTSNPNLYWYRQAAGRGLQLLFYSVGIGQISSEVPQNLSASRPQDRQFILSSKKLLLSDSGFYLCAWSEIGGGSGYTFGSGTRLTVV.

This chain joins TRBV4-3 and TRBJ2-2, with D possibly matching TRBD2 (5 bases). V lost 1 base, J lost 7 bases, and 13 bases lay in between. The germline V gene encodes CDR1 LGHNA and CDR2 YSLEER. The CDR3 runs 15 residues. This CDR3 is CASSQVRLAIGELFF. The CDR3, as DNA: TGCGCCAGCAGCCAAGTCCGGCTAGCAATCGGGGAGCTGTTTTTT.

V and J are TRBV5-6 and TRBJ1-2, with D tentatively TRBD1 (5 bases). This CDR3 has 13 amino acids. V was shortened by 3 bases and J by 8 bases, with 14 bases between the two germline ends. CDR1 and CDR2 from the germline V gene are SGHDT and YYEEEE. The CDR3: CASSSYRRGGYTF. CDR3 DNA: TGTGCCAGCAGCTCATACAGGAGGGGAGGCTACACCTTC.

This clonotype has ten or more counts. This sequence joins TRBV11-3 and TRBJ2-1, with TRBD1 matching over 9 bases. V was pared by 4 bases and J by 0 bases, with 4 bases of the junction left unmatched. The CDR3 loop spans 16 amino acids. The germline gives CDR1 SGHNT, CDR2 YENEEA. CDR3 sequence: CASSSGTGSSYNEQFF. CDR3 coding DNA: TGTGCCAGCAGCTCGGGGACAGGGAGCTCCTACAATGAGCAGTTCTTC.

The V and J genes are TRBV4-1 and TRBJ1-1; D gene uncertain. Trimming pared 5 bases from V and 3 bases from J, leaving 16 bases between. The CDR3 has 15 residues. Germline values: CDR1 MGHRA, CDR2 YSYEKL. CDR3 DNA sequence: TGCGCCAGCAGCGAAGCCGTGTGGGTTGACACTGAAGCTTTCTTT. Encoded protein: CASSEAVWVDTEAFF.

V is TRBV9 and J is TRBJ2-7, with 8 bases aligning to TRBD1. With V trimmed by 4 bases and J by 3 bases, 9 bases remained unmatched. CDR1 is SGDLS and CDR2 is YYNGEE in the germline V gene. The CDR3 spans 15 residues. The CDR3 sequence is CASSLGQESYYEQYF. CDR3 DNA: TGTGCCAGCAGCTTGGGACAGGAAAGTTACTACGAGCAGTACTTC.

The table lists this clonotype with many counts. This chain connects TRBV12-3 or TRBV12-4 to TRBJ2-3; D is ambiguous. This CDR3 region has 13 residues. V was shortened by 4 bases and J by 4 bases, with 9 bases between the two germline ends. The chain's CDR3 is CASSSRVSDTQYF. CDR3 DNA sequence: TGTGCCAGCAGTTCTAGGGTCTCAGATACGCAGTATTTT.

The chain is built from TRBV5-4 and TRBJ1-2; 7 bases are a match to TRBD1. Germline CDR1 reads SGHNT; CDR2 reads YYREEE (reference sequence). The V and J ends lost 1 base and 3 bases, in that order; junction bases with no gene match: 6. This CDR3 contains 15 residues. The CDR3 nucleotides are TGTGCCAGCAGCTTGTCTCGCACAGGGGACTATGGCTACACCTTC. Its protein product is CASSLSRTGDYGYTF.

This chain connects TRBV20-1 to TRBJ1-5; 11 bases line up with TRBD1. The CDR3 contains 17 residues. Per the germline V gene, CDR1 is DFQATT and CDR2 is SNEGSKA (reference sequence). V lost 6 bases and J lost 0; bases outside the gene matches: 10. The CDR3 is CSARDRGFANSNQPQHF. The CDR3 bases are TGCAGTGCCAGGGACAGGGGGTTTGCCAATAGCAATCAGCCCCAGCATTTT.

V is TRBV5-6 and J is TRBJ2-3; 8 positions agree with TRBD1. CDR1 SGHDT and CDR2 YYEEEE come from the germline V gene. The CDR3 runs to 15 residues. J was trimmed by 3 bases and V by 3 bases; bases with no gene match: 6. CDR3 coding DNA: TGTGCCAGCAGCTCGGGACAGGCTAGGACAGATACGCAGTATTTT. It specifies CASSSGQARTDTQYF.

At least ten counts were recorded for this clonotype. The chain is built from TRBV25-1 and TRBJ2-7; D is tentatively TRBD1 or TRBD2 (5 bases each). Germline assignment: CDR1 MGHDK and CDR2 SYGVNS. The V end lost 3 bases, the J end lost 7 bases, and 16 bases lay between the germline ends. The CDR3 contains 14 residues. The CDR3 is CASSDHGGLGEQYF. The CDR3 DNA reads as TGTGCCAGCAGTGATCATGGGGGATTGGGGGAGCAGTACTTC.

With regard to this clonotype: This may arise from a read error, as a much more abundant clone is one base away. The V and J genes are TRBV5-1 and TRBJ2-1, with TRBD2 identical over 11 bases. This CDR3 comprises 16 residues. CDR1 and CDR2 from the germline V gene are SGHRS and YFSETQ. This chain's CDR3 is CAGSPDFVSGRDEQFF. The CDR3 bases are TGCGCCGGCAGCCCCGACTTCGTTAGCGGGAGGGATGAGCAGTTCTTC. Filled out from reference TRBV5-1 and TRBJ2-1, the complete variable domain reads KAGVTQTPRYLIKTRGQQVTLSCSPISGHRSVSWYQQTPGQGLQFLFEYFSETQRNKGNFPGRFSGRQFSNSRSEMNVSTLELGDSALYLCAGSPDFVSGRDEQFFGPGTRLTVL.

This clonotype occurred many times. The V and J genes are TRBV29-1 and TRBJ2-3, with 15 nucleotides matching TRBD2. The CDR3 extends over 14 amino acids. J was trimmed by 8 bases and V by 6 bases; bases with no gene match: 6. The germline V gene has CDR1 SQVTM and CDR2 ANQGSEA. The CDR3 bases are TGCAGCGTCGGACTAGCGGGAGGGTATGTTACGCAGTATTTT. This sequence encodes CSVGLAGGYVTQYF.